A selection of T cell receptor beta chains follows, all from one sample in a study of graft-versus-host responses after intestinal transplantation. Produced via immunoSEQ multiplex PCR; TCRdb's table is partial and in-frame only. In the table there are tens of thousands of clones, 90% to 95% of which are singletons. Material: PBMCs, obtained 750 to 850 days after a first intestinal transplant, on the day of a second. The source is a human patient who received an intestinal transplant, so some T cells may come from the graft donor. The CDR3 runs from the conserved cysteine through the conserved F or W. A D gene is named only where the DNA matches it firmly. The listing skips clone size in some rows; elsewhere it reads once, few, many or a size class.

TRBJ2-7,-,TRBV30,-,CAWSLSLVHEQYF,TGTGCCTGGAGTCTATCCCTCGTCCACGAGCAGTACTTC
TRBJ1-4,-,TRBV6-5,TRBD1,CASSETGSLPFLFF,TGTGCCAGCAGTGAGACAGGGAGCCTACCTTTTTTGTTTTTT
TRBJ2-1,-,TRBV5-6,TRBD2,CASSFRSGGFSYNEQFF,TGTGCCAGCAGCTTTCGCAGCGGGGGGTTCTCCTACAATGAGCAGTTCTTC
TRBJ2-1,once,TRBV28,TRBD2,CASRLAGAYNEQFF,TGTGCCAGCCGACTAGCGGGAGCTTACAATGAGCAGTTCTTC
TRBJ2-3,-,TRBV2,-,CASSEISRPSDTQYF,TGTGCCAGCAGTGAAATTAGCAGACCATCAGATACGCAGTATTTT
TRBJ2-3,-,TRBV5-5,-,CASSLEAGTDTQYF,TGTGCCAGCAGCTTGGAGGCGGGGACAGATACGCAGTATTTT
TRBJ1-1,once,TRBV2,-,CASSVYRDSEAFF,TGTGCCAGCAGTGTCTACCGAGACAGTGAAGCTTTCTTT
TRBJ2-7,-,TRBV7-9,-,CASSSPQLYEQYF,TGTGCCAGCAGCTCCCCCCAACTCTACGAGCAGTACTTC
TRBJ1-5,-,TRBV29-1,-,CSVVTAGGSNQPQHF,TGCAGCGTAGTTACAGCCGGCGGGTCTAATCAGCCCCAGCATTTT
TRBJ1-2,-,TRBV7-9,-,CASSSTGQARGYTF,TGTGCCAGCAGCTCAACTGGGCAAGCCCGGGGCTACACCTTC
TRBJ2-7,-,TRBV18,-,CASSPLIPGRGTYEQYF,TGTGCCAGCTCACCATTGATTCCGGGACGAGGAACCTACGAGCAGTACTTC
TRBJ2-7,-,TRBV11-2,TRBD2,CASRYSGRARGYEQYF,TGTGCCAGCAGATATAGCGGGAGGGCCCGCGGCTACGAGCAGTACTTC
TRBJ2-2,once,TRBV19,-,CASSIVTAGELFF,TGTGCCAGTAGTATAGTGACCGCCGGGGAGCTGTTTTTT
TRBJ2-7,-,TRBV19,-,CASSIGYEQYF,TGTGCCAGTAGTATAGGGTACGAGCAGTACTTC
TRBJ2-1,-,TRBV20-1,-,CSASRGNEQFF,TGCAGTGCTAGTCGTGGAAATGAGCAGTTCTTC
TRBJ1-5,-,TRBV28,-,CASMRGGVGPQHF,TGTGCCAGCATGAGGGGAGGAGTGGGGCCCCAGCATTTT
TRBJ2-3,-,TRBV12-5,TRBD2,CASGHGFAGVTDTQYF,TGTGCTAGTGGCCATGGCTTTGCGGGAGTCACAGATACGCAGTATTTT
TRBJ2-1,-,TRBV6-6,TRBD2,CASSSISGGSYNEQFF,TGTGCCAGCAGTTCCATTAGCGGGGGCTCCTACAATGAGCAGTTCTTC
TRBJ1-4,-,TRBV30,-,CAWTATRTRDEKLFF,TGTGCCTGGACGGCCACACGCACACGGGATGAAAAACTGTTTTTT
TRBJ2-7,-,TRBV5-1,TRBD1,CASSIGTGGLHEQYF,TGCGCCAGCAGCATCGGGACAGGGGGCCTCCACGAGCAGTACTTC
TRBJ2-3,-,TRBV6-1,TRBD2,CASSEARGLVLLDTQYF,TGTGCCAGCAGTGAAGCCAGGGGACTAGTTCTTCTAGATACGCAGTATTTT
TRBJ2-7,-,TRBV10-3,-,CAISDGTRYEQYF,TGTGCCATCAGTGACGGGACTCGTTACGAGCAGTACTTC